This T cell receptor beta chain stems from a study of cytomegalovirus exposure and HLA in healthy donors. General study findings and limits: Listed as cytomegalovirus-associated were 164 TCR beta chains. After further analysis at a later stage, 16,951 TCR beta sequences were associated with HLA alleles at 0.05 false discovery rate.

With regard to this clone: What it recognizes is unknown.

Primers: 60 Vbeta forward and 13 Jbeta reverse. Only in-frame clones appear in the TCRdb table, and some are missing; sequencing was by immunoSEQ multiplex PCR. The data contain approximately 100,000 clones, about 80% of them seen just once; the ten biggest clones take up 3% to 3.5%. The CDR3 loop spans 14 amino acids. Per germline, CDR1 SGHDN and CDR2 FVKESK. V lost 4 bases to trimming and J lost 4 bases; unmatched junction nucleotides: 3. This receptor was obtained from a woman in her forties in good health and CMV-seronegative. The specimen was PBMCs. The V call is TRBV14, the J call TRBJ2-2; the match to TRBD1 covers 7 bases. The CDR3 bases are TGTGCCAGCAGCCTCAGGGGGAGCACCGGGGAGCTGTTTTTT. This encodes CASSLRGSTGELFF.